The 13 T cell receptor beta chains below come from one sample, sequenced in a study of Ad26.COV2.S vaccination and SARS-CoV-2 variants. Treatment of the sample: around 19 received Ad26.COV2.S at low or high dose, single or two shots; roughly five received placebo; per-sample allocation not given. Sample collection was performed on day 63 after the first vaccine or placebo injection. The table came from immunoSEQ multiplex PCR; TCRdb's copy has only in-frame clones and leaves some out. The table has about 330,000 clones, 85% to 90% seen once; the top ten hold about 5.4%. Sequencing used peripheral blood, obtained in a trial of Ad26.COV2.S vaccine versus placebo. Receptors originate from a person between 18 and 65 years old who received the Ad26.COV2.S COVID-19 vaccine or a placebo.

The chain recombines TRBV2 with TRBJ1-1; possible D gene TRBD1, 6 bases. Germline V CDR1 and CDR2: SNHLY, FYNNEI. The CDR3 consists of 13 residues. The V and J ends lost 5 bases and 4 bases respectively, with 11 bases between them. CDR3 DNA sequence: TGTGCCAGCAGTAGACAGGCCAGCACTGAAGCTTTCTTT. As protein: CASSRQASTEAFF.

The chain employs TRBV27 and TRBJ2-5; the match to TRBD2 covers 14 bases. Germline V gene data show CDR1 as MNHEY and CDR2 as SMNVEV (reference sequence). This CDR3 has 18 amino acids. After removal of 4 bases from V and 6 bases from J, the junction contained 13 bases not matched to a gene. CDR3 bases: TGTGCCAGCAGTTCTAGACTAGCGGGGGGGCCCAGTATGAAGACCCAGTACTTC. Protein sequence: CASSSRLAGGPSMKTQYF.

The chain combines TRBV5-6 with TRBJ1-3; D remains ambiguous. CDR3 length: 16 amino acids. Germline loops: CDR1 SGHDT, CDR2 YYEEEE. The V and J ends lost 0 bases and 0 bases respectively, with 10 bases between them. CDR3 amino acids: CASSLDKRYSGNTIYF. The CDR3 region has the DNA TGTGCCAGCAGCTTGGATAAAAGGTACTCTGGAAACACCATATATTTT.

The rearrangement links TRBV9 to TRBJ1-2; D perhaps matches TRBD1 (5 bases). The CDR3 sequence is 15 residues long. Germline CDR1 SGDLS, CDR2 YYNGEE. The V gene lost 1 base and the J gene lost 5 bases, with 15 bases spanning the gap. CDR3 amino acids: CASSVLPEDTYGYTF. The CDR3 nucleotides read TGTGCCAGCAGCGTATTGCCGGAGGACACTTATGGCTACACCTTC.

In the case of this clone: This specimen includes other DNA sequences encoding the same CDR3. This chain links TRBV7-9 with TRBJ2-3; TRBD1 matches 9 bases. J gave up 1 base and V 4 bases, and 3 bases lay outside the gene matches. Per germline, CDR1 SEHNR and CDR2 FQNEAQ (reference sequence). The CDR3 sequence is 15 residues long. The CDR3 DNA reads TGTGCCAGCAGCTCCCGACAGGGGGGCACAGATACGCAGTATTTT. This encodes CASSSRQGGTDTQYF.

There are a few counts of this clone. The V and J genes are TRBV27 and TRBJ2-7; possibly TRBD1 or TRBD2 for D (5 bases each). This CDR3 contains 14 residues. The V gene's germline CDR1 is MNHEY and CDR2 SMNVEV (reference sequence). Between the trimmed V and J ends, which lost 3 bases and 3 bases, there was a span of 12 bases. The CDR3 DNA reads as TGTGCCAGCAGTTTTTCGGGGACCTACTACGAGCAGTACTTC. This encodes CASSFSGTYYEQYF.

With respect to this clone: Distinct nucleotide sequences in the sample also encode this CDR3. This chain connects TRBV27 to TRBJ2-7; D gene uncertain. Trimming stripped 5 bases from V and 2 bases from J, with 4 bases between. This CDR3 comprises 11 residues. Germline V lookup: CDR1 MNHEY, CDR2 SMNVEV (reference sequence). The CDR3 sequence: CASSNTYEQYF. Here the CDR3 DNA reads TGTGCCAGCAGTAACACCTACGAGCAGTACTTC.

The J gene is TRBJ2-2, the V gene TRBV10-3; D may be TRBD1 (7 bases). Trimming pared 6 bases from V and 6 bases from J, leaving 20 bases between. There are 16 residues in the CDR3. CDR1 ENHRY and CDR2 SYGVKD come from the germline V gene. DNA for the CDR3: TGTGCCATCAGGGGGGGAACAGAACAGGGGTCCGGGGAGCTGTTTTTT. Its translation: CAIRGGTEQGSGELFF.

The rearrangement uses TRBV19 and TRBJ2-3, with 9 nucleotides matching TRBD1. Germline V lookup: CDR1 LNHDA, CDR2 SQIVND (reference sequence). Trimming took 5 bases from V and 3 from J; bases not matched to a gene: 6. The CDR3 loop spans 15 amino acids. The CDR3 is CASSVQQGATDTQYF. Here the CDR3 DNA reads TGTGCCAGTAGTGTACAACAGGGGGCAACAGATACGCAGTATTTT. The variable domain in full, completed from reference TRBV19 and TRBJ2-3, reads DGGITQSPKYLFRKEGQNVTLSCEQNLNHDAMYWYRQDPGQGLRLIYYSQIVNDFQKGDIAEGYSVSREKKESFPLTVTSAQKNPTAFYLCASSVQQGATDTQYFGPGTRLTVL.

The chain joins TRBV2 to TRBJ2-2; 8 nucleotides agree with TRBD1. Trimming took 6 bases from V and 0 from J; bases not matched to a gene: 3. Germline assignment: CDR1 SNHLY and CDR2 FYNNEI. The CDR3 is made up of 15 amino acids. Here the CDR3 reads CASRGDRTNTGELFF. Written as DNA, the CDR3 is TGTGCCAGCAGAGGGGACAGGACGAACACCGGGGAGCTGTTTTTT.

The chain combines TRBV13 with TRBJ2-2, with no clear D. This CDR3 has 15 residues. Trimming removed 5 bases from V and 2 bases from J, with 12 bases in between. Germline V gene sequence: CDR1 PRHDT, CDR2 FYEKMQ (reference sequence). The CDR3 protein is CASSLQGKNTGELFF. The CDR3 nucleotides read TGTGCCAGCAGCCTACAAGGCAAAAACACCGGGGAGCTGTTTTTT.

The chain carries TRBV20-1 and TRBJ1-5; 9 bases are shared with TRBD1. The length of the CDR3 is 19 residues. With 3 bases clipped from V and 0 bases from J, the junction kept 15 bases outside the gene matches. Germline V lookup: CDR1 DFQATT, CDR2 SNEGSKA (reference sequence). CDR3 sequence: CSASGGPGQGFYSNQPQHF. The CDR3 DNA sequence: TGCAGTGCTAGTGGGGGCCCGGGACAGGGCTTCTATAGCAATCAGCCCCAGCATTTT.

J is TRBJ2-7 and V is TRBV6-1; the D gene is possibly TRBD2 (7 bases). V lost 2 bases, J lost 2 bases, and 10 bases lay in between. This CDR3 region has 14 residues. CDR1 is MNHNS and CDR2 is SASEGT in the germline V gene. This CDR3 is CASSEQGRAYEQYV. CDR3 bases: TGTGCCAGCAGTGAACAGGGGAGGGCCTACGAGCAGTACGTC.